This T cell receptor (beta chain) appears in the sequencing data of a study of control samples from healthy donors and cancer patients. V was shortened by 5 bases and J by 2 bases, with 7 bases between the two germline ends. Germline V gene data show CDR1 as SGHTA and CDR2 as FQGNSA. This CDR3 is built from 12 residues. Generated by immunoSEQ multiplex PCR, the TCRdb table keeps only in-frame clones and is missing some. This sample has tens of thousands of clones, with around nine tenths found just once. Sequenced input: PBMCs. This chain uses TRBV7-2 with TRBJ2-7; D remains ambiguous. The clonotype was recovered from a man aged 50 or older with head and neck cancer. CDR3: CASSRLTYEQYF. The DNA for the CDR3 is TGTGCCAGCAGCCGTCTAACCTACGAGCAGTACTTC.